Below are 25 T cell receptor beta chains sequenced from a single sample in a study of blood T cell repertoires in COVID-19. Sequencing used immunoSEQ multiplex PCR; TCRdb keeps in-frame clones, though not all of them. In the table there are around 100,000 clones, just over 90% of which are singletons. Sequenced input: peripheral blood. Receptor source: a man over 45 with acute or convalescent COVID-19.

The CDR3 coding sequence is TGCGCCAGCAGCTTGGGGGCAAGTACTAACTATGGCTACACCTTC. Its protein product is CASSLGASTNYGYTF. The chain combines TRBV5-1 with TRBJ1-2, with D unclear. The CDR3 runs 15 residues. Trimming took off 0 bases at V and 0 bases at J, with 9 bases between the two ends. Germline CDR1 SGHRS, CDR2 YFSETQ.

The chain carries TRBV19 and TRBJ1-2; D not resolved. There are 15 residues in the CDR3. Trimming removed 7 bases from V and 0 bases from J, with 15 bases in between. The germline CDR1 and CDR2 sequences are LNHDA and SQIVND (reference sequence). The CDR3 region is CASTPPLGANYGYTF. DNA of the CDR3: TGTGCCAGTACACCTCCTTTGGGAGCTAACTATGGCTACACCTTC.

The genes are TRBV7-2 and TRBJ2-7; weak D call: TRBD2 (6 bases). Per germline, CDR1 SGHTA and CDR2 FQGNSA. V lost 1 base to trimming and J lost 3 bases, with 13 bases between them. This CDR3 spans 15 amino acids. The CDR3 is CASSLDGGGVYEQYF. CDR3 bases: TGTGCCAGCAGCTTAGACGGTGGAGGGGTCTACGAGCAGTACTTC.

The chain uses TRBV4-1 and TRBJ2-3; unclear D gene. The germline V and J ends were trimmed by 0 bases and 3 bases, with 7 bases remaining between them. The CDR3 is 14 amino acids. Looked up from germline, CDR1 is MGHRA and CDR2 is YSYEKL. CDR3 sequence (DNA): TGCGCCAGCAGCCAAGACCCAGTGACAGATACGCAGTATTTT. Its translation: CASSQDPVTDTQYF.

This clone was detected once. The chain employs TRBV23-1 and TRBJ2-7, with unresolved D. TRBV23-1 is annotated as an ORF whose role is uncertain. Trimming removed 7 bases from V and 13 bases from J, with 14 bases in between. CDR3 length equals 10 residues. In nucleotides, the CDR3 is TGCGCCAGCATCCCCTCGAAACACTACTTC. Its translation is CASIPSKHYF.

The chain joins TRBV20-1 to TRBJ2-7; D is perhaps TRBD1 (5 bases). This CDR3 has 15 amino acids. Trimming left V 5 bases short and J 0 bases short, with 17 bases between. The germline CDR1 and CDR2 sequences are DFQATT and SNEGSKA (reference sequence). The CDR3 region is CSAGARAHRSYEQYF. In DNA, the CDR3 is TGCAGTGCTGGTGCCAGGGCGCACCGCTCCTACGAGCAGTACTTC.

The gene calls are TRBV11-2 and TRBJ1-1; D gene ambiguous. The length of the CDR3 is 11 residues. Germline V gene sequence: CDR1 SGHAT, CDR2 FQNNGV. The V gene lost 5 bases and the J gene lost 7 bases, with 8 bases spanning the gap. CDR3 nucleotide sequence: TGTGCCAGCAGCCCCGGGATTGAAGCTTTCTTT. It is translated as CASSPGIEAFF.

CDR3 sequence: CASSSRGAETQYF. CDR3 coding DNA: TGCGCCAGCAGCTCCCGGGGGGCCGAGACCCAGTACTTC. This chain links TRBV5-1 with TRBJ2-5, with D possibly matching TRBD2 (7 bases). The CDR3 spans 13 residues. CDR1 is SGHRS and CDR2 is YFSETQ in the germline V gene. The germline V and J ends were trimmed by 3 bases and 5 bases, with 11 bases remaining between them.

V is TRBV12-3 or TRBV12-4 and J is TRBJ2-3; unclear D gene. This CDR3 is 13 amino acids long. V shed 2 bases and J shed 2 bases, with 5 bases lying between them. CDR3 coding DNA: TGTGCCAGCAGTTTATTCATCACAGATACGCAGTATTTT. Translating gives CASSLFITDTQYF.

V gene TRBV7-6 combines with J gene TRBJ1-5; 12 bases map to TRBD1. Germline trimming cut 4 bases from V and 4 bases from J; bases unmatched to any gene: 5. Germline loops: CDR1 SGHVS, CDR2 FNYEAQ. The CDR3 is made up of 16 amino acids. The CDR3 spells CASSYGTGGGNQPQHF. The CDR3 nucleotides are TGTGCCAGCAGCTATGGGACAGGGGGCGGGAATCAGCCCCAGCATTTT.

CDR3 in DNA: TGTGCCAGTAGTATGTCAGGGGACCTCCCGGAGCAGTACTTC. Translating gives CASSMSGDLPEQYF. The chain recombines TRBV19 with TRBJ2-7, with D perhaps TRBD1 (6 bases). V was trimmed by 3 bases and J by 7 bases, leaving 16 bases between them. Germline V gene lookup returns CDR1 LNHDA and CDR2 SQIVND (reference sequence). The CDR3 is made up of 14 amino acids. The whole variable domain, filled in from reference TRBV19 and TRBJ2-7, reads DGGITQSPKYLFRKEGQNVTLSCEQNLNHDAMYWYRQDPGQGLRLIYYSQIVNDFQKGDIAEGYSVSREKKESFPLTVTSAQKNPTAFYLCASSMSGDLPEQYFGPGTRLTVT.

The chain combines TRBV6-5 with TRBJ1-2; D call uncertain. The CDR3 covers 13 residues. V shed 5 bases and J shed 4 bases, with 11 bases lying between them. Germline lookup yields CDR1 MNHEY and CDR2 SVGAGI. The CDR3 DNA sequence: TGTGCCAGCAGTCCGGGTTTGGCCTATGGCTACACCTTC. Translation: CASSPGLAYGYTF.

Comment on this clone: Sequence at one end of the junction differs from germline and may be a read error. The chain carries TRBV4-3 and TRBJ2-1, with unresolved D. CDR3 length equals 14 residues. Germline V gene data show CDR1 as LGHNA and CDR2 as YSLEER. CDR3 protein: CASSQSRSSNEQFF. The CDR3 DNA sequence: TGCGCCAGCAGCCAATCCCGGTCCTCCAATGAGCAGTTCTTC.

This chain connects TRBV4-1 to TRBJ2-5; the match to TRBD2 covers 11 bases. Germline V CDR1 and CDR2: MGHRA, YSYEKL. The CDR3 extends over 19 amino acids. V trimming: 3 bases; J trimming: 0 bases; junction bases outside the gene matches: 12. This CDR3 is CASSHRQTSGIKYQETQYF. In DNA form, the CDR3 reads TGCGCCAGCAGCCACCGTCAGACTAGCGGGATAAAGTACCAAGAGACCCAGTACTTC.

The gene calls are TRBV5-5 and TRBJ2-5, with TRBD1 as a possible D gene (5 bases). This CDR3 is built from 15 residues. The V gene's germline CDR1 is SGHKS and CDR2 YYEKEE (reference sequence). V dropped 0 bases and J dropped 4 bases, with 13 bases sitting between them. The CDR3 DNA reads TGTGCCAGCAGCTTGGCTGGACACCCTACAGAGACCCAGTACTTC. Translation gives CASSLAGHPTETQYF.

This chain links TRBV19 with TRBJ1-2; D unclear. The germline gives CDR1 LNHDA, CDR2 SQIVND (reference sequence). This CDR3 is 12 amino acids long. Between the trimmed V and J ends, which lost 5 bases and 4 bases, there was a span of 8 bases. CDR3 in amino acids: CASSPGFYGYTF. The CDR3 region has the DNA TGTGCCAGTAGTCCAGGATTCTATGGCTACACCTTC.

This rearrangement joins TRBV9 to TRBJ2-3, with D possibly matching TRBD2 (5 bases). CDR1 and CDR2 from the germline V gene are SGDLS and YYNGEE. V shed 0 bases and J shed 2 bases, with 10 bases lying between them. The CDR3 has 15 amino acids. CDR3 sequence (DNA): TGTGCCAGCAGCGTAGGGGGAGACACCACAGATACGCAGTATTTT. As protein: CASSVGGDTTDTQYF.

The gene calls are TRBV7-2 and TRBJ2-7; TRBD1 aligns across 8 bases. V dropped 3 bases and J dropped 5; count of bases not matched to a gene: 6. CDR3 length: 14 residues. Germline CDR1 reads SGHTA; CDR2 reads FQGNSA. This CDR3 is CASSFRDRLDEQYF. Here the CDR3 DNA reads TGTGCCAGCAGCTTTCGGGACAGGTTGGACGAGCAGTACTTC.

DNA of the CDR3: TGTGCCAGCAGCTTAACAGGGCAGGCCACTGAAGCTTTCTTT. Its protein product is CASSLTGQATEAFF. The J gene is TRBJ1-1, the V gene TRBV11-2; TRBD1 might be the D (6 bases). Between the trimmed V and J ends, which lost 2 bases and 4 bases, there was a span of 11 bases. The CDR3 is 14 amino acids. Germline V lookup: CDR1 SGHAT, CDR2 FQNNGV. The full variable domain, in which reference TRBV11-2 and TRBJ1-1 provide the parts outside the CDR3, is EAGVAQSPRYKIIEKRQSVAFWCNPISGHATLYWYQQILGQGPKLLIQFQNNGVVDDSQLPKDRFSAERLKGVDSTLKIQPAKLEDSAVYLCASSLTGQATEAFFGQGTRLTVV.

This clone appeared a few times. In DNA, the CDR3 is TGTGCCAGTAGTAAGGCGAGGACAGACTACGAGCAGTACTTC. The encoded protein is CASSKARTDYEQYF. V and J are TRBV19 and TRBJ2-7; D is perhaps TRBD1 (6 bases). V dropped 4 bases and J dropped 3 bases, with 13 bases sitting between them. CDR1 is LNHDA and CDR2 is SQIVND in the germline V gene (reference sequence). The CDR3 consists of 14 residues.

This rearrangement joins TRBV27 to TRBJ2-1; 15 positions match TRBD2. V lost 3 bases, J lost 10 bases, and 4 bases stayed unmatched. The CDR3 spans 15 residues. CDR1 is MNHEY, CDR2 SMNVEV, per germline (reference sequence). This CDR3 is CASSFGLAGGSEQFF. In DNA, the CDR3 is TGTGCCAGCAGTTTCGGACTAGCGGGAGGGTCCGAGCAGTTCTTC.

The rearrangement joins TRBV18 to TRBJ1-3, with D hard to call. The CDR3 runs to 15 residues. Trimming left V 2 bases short and J 4 bases short, with 12 bases between. From germline, CDR1 is KGHSH and CDR2 LQKENI. CDR3 DNA sequence: TGTGCCAGCTCACCAGAGGGTACGGCCGGAAACACCATATATTTT. Its protein is CASSPEGTAGNTIYF.

To note about this clone: The identical CDR3 is also encoded by other nucleotide sequences in the sample. V is TRBV30 and J is TRBJ1-3, with TRBD1 matching 7 bases. The ends lost 2 bases at V and 4 bases at J; junction bases unmatched: 5. The CDR3 loop spans 14 amino acids. The V gene's germline CDR1 is GTSNPN and CDR2 SVGIG (reference sequence). The CDR3 protein is CAWSLGGSGNTIYF. CDR3 DNA sequence: TGTGCCTGGAGTTTAGGGGGCTCGGGAAACACCATATATTTT.

Only one count was recorded for this clone. The chain couples TRBV30 to TRBJ2-7, with 7 bases identical to TRBD2. Germline trimming cut 8 bases from V and 6 bases from J; bases unmatched to any gene: 10. The CDR3 runs 12 residues. The V gene's germline CDR1 is GTSNPN and CDR2 SVGIG (reference sequence). The CDR3 region has the DNA TGTGCCGGAAGCACTAGCGTGTCCGAGCAGTACTTC. It yields the protein CAGSTSVSEQYF.

This rearrangement joins TRBV2 to TRBJ2-2; D unclear. The V end was cut by 7 bases, the J end by 0 bases, with 6 bases between. There are 13 residues in the CDR3. The germline CDR1 and CDR2 sequences are SNHLY and FYNNEI. CDR3 protein: CASTTSNTGELFF. The CDR3 nucleotides are TGTGCCAGCACAACATCGAACACCGGGGAGCTGTTTTTT.